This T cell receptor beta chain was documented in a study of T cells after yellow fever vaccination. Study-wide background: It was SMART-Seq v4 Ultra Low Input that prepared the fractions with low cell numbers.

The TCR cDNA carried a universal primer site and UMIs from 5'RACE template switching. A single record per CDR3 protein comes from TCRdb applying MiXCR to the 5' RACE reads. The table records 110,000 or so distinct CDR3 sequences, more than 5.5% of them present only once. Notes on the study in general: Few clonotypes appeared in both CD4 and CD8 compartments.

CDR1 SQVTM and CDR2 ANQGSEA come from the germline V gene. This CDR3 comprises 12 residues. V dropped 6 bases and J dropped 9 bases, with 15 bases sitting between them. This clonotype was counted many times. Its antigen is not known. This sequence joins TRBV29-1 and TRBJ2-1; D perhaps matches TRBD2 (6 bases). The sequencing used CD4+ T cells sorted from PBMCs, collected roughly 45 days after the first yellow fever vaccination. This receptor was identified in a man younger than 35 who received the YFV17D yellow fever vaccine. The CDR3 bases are TGCAGCGTAGGGACTGTGGGGATTGAGCAGTTCTTC. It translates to CSVGTVGIEQFF.